The present T cell receptor (beta chain) was sequenced within a study of T cell responses to AZD1222 COVID-19 vaccine. Sequenced by immunoSEQ multiplex PCR; TCRdb stores in-frame clones only, minus some. This table has about 200,000 clones, 93% appearing once. The material sequenced was peripheral blood, taken on day 0 of MenACWY control vaccination. The sequence was collected from an adult in good health.

The CDR3 sequence is CASSEEAEGDTQYF. As DNA, the CDR3 is TGTGCCAGCAGTGAAGAAGCGGAAGGGGATACGCAGTATTTT. This chain connects TRBV2 to TRBJ2-3, with D possibly TRBD2 on 5 matching bases. The CDR3 covers 14 residues. CDR1 SNHLY and CDR2 FYNNEI come from the germline V gene. V lost 1 base to trimming and J lost 6 bases, with 11 bases between them.